This T cell receptor beta chain comes out of a study of cytomegalovirus exposure and HLA in healthy donors. The CDR3 covers 14 residues. The trim removed 7 bases at V and 8 bases at J, leaving 12 bases unmatched. The germline V gene has CDR1 MDHEN and CDR2 SYDVKM. PCR primers comprised 60 Vbeta and 13 Jbeta primers. Sequencing used immunoSEQ multiplex PCR; TCRdb keeps in-frame clones, though not all of them. The sample lists 150,000 to 200,000 clones, roughly 79% occurring once. Sequenced: PBMCs. The J gene is TRBJ1-1, the V gene TRBV28, with 8 positions matching TRBD1. The clonotype comes from a man between 35 and 55 years old in good health and CMV-seropositive. This CDR3 reads CASKTNFRGQEAFF. In nucleotides, the CDR3 is TGTGCCAGCAAAACCAACTTCAGGGGGCAGGAAGCTTTCTTT. Supplemented by reference TRBV28 and TRBJ1-1, the full variable domain reads DVKVTQSSRYLVKRTGEKVFLECVQDMDHENMFWYRQDPGLGLRLIYFSYDVKMKEKGDIPEGYSVSREKKERFSLILESASTNQTSMYLCASKTNFRGQEAFFGQGTRLTVV.